This TCR beta chain was observed in a study of CD8 T cells in Susac syndrome. Study-wide findings and caveats: It was acknowledged in the study that its TCR sequencing and HLA analysis involved a relatively small number of individuals.

On this clonotype: Its target is not known.

The germline V gene has CDR1 MGHDK and CDR2 SYGVNS. This CDR3 spans 15 amino acids. V was cut by 3 bases and J by 2 bases, with 8 bases left in between. RNA in amounts of about 0.5 to 1 ug was reverse transcribed with random hexamers. MiXCR, run by TCRdb on the immunoSEQ multiplex PCR reads, gives a single entry per CDR3 protein. The sample lists 130,000 to 150,000 distinct CDR3 sequences, around 94% occurring once. In blood CD8+ and CD4+ T cells, TCR beta underwent sequencing. The controls were healthy donors who were matched for age and sex. V gene TRBV25-1 combines with J gene TRBJ2-6; no definite D call. Sequences were obtained from CD4+ T cells from PBMCs. The clonotype comes from a human donor in good health. For the CDR3, the DNA is TGTGCCAGCAGTGATATAGGTCCTGGGGCCAACGTCCTGACTTTC. Translating it yields CASSDIGPGANVLTF.